This T cell receptor beta chain derives from a study of blood T cell repertoires in COVID-19. From germline, CDR1 is SEHNR and CDR2 FQNEAQ (reference sequence). The V end lost 3 bases, the J end lost 0 bases, and 9 bases lay between the germline ends. The CDR3 sequence is 15 residues long. TCRdb's table, derived via immunoSEQ multiplex PCR, lists solely in-frame clones and lacks some. The sample carries more than 85,000 clones, about 87% recorded once. The V gene is TRBV7-9, the J gene TRBJ1-5, with D possibly matching TRBD1 (6 bases). Sequencing was done on a sample of peripheral blood. The clonotype comes from a human donor in a cohort sampled during active COVID-19. The CDR3 region is CASSLSGDSNQPQHF. The CDR3 DNA is TGTGCCAGCAGCTTGTCAGGGGATAGCAATCAGCCCCAGCATTTT.